Listed below are T cell receptor beta chains from one sample, sequenced in a study of neurological immune-mediated disorders. Each CDR3 protein gets one entry after TCRdb re-called the 5' RACE reads with MiXCR. The data show tens of thousands of distinct CDR3 sequences, almost 3.5% seen once. Input material: PBMCs. The receptors derive from a man between 35 and 55 years old with multiple sclerosis. Each CDR3 is given with its conserved first and last residue. Fields, in order: D gene, clone size, V gene, J gene, CDR3 DNA, CDR3 protein. The D gene is left open where the match is weak. Some rows mark clone size as missing; the rest say once, few, many or name a class of expanded clone.

d_gene: TRBD2
abundance: many
v_gene: TRBV20-1
j_gene: TRBJ2-3
CDR3nt: TGCAGTGAAAGAAAACTAGCGGGGACTAGCACAGATACGCAGTATTTT
CDR3aa: CSERKLAGTSTDTQYF

d_gene: TRBD2
abundance: many
v_gene: TRBV12-3/TRBV12-4
j_gene: TRBJ2-3
CDR3nt: TGTGCCAGCAAAATCGGGGGACTAGCGGGACCGTATTTT
CDR3aa: CASKIGGLAGPYF

d_gene: NA
abundance: many
v_gene: TRBV27
j_gene: TRBJ2-3
CDR3nt: TGTGCCAGCAGTACTCACTCCGGGAGTACGCAGTATTTT
CDR3aa: CASSTHSGSTQYF

d_gene: TRBD1
abundance: NA
v_gene: TRBV11-3
j_gene: TRBJ2-5
CDR3nt: TGTGCCAGCAGCCATACCACGCAGTCCGGGACAGAGGGGGAGACCCAGTACTTC
CDR3aa: CASSHTTQSGTEGETQYF

d_gene: NA
abundance: many
v_gene: TRBV27
j_gene: TRBJ2-1
CDR3nt: TGTGCCAGCAGTCGACCCTCCTACAATGAGCAGTTCTTC
CDR3aa: CASSRPSYNEQFF

d_gene: NA
abundance: many
v_gene: TRBV3-1
j_gene: TRBJ1-1
CDR3nt: TGTGCCAGCAGCCAATCGGACAAGAACACTGAAGCTTTCTTT
CDR3aa: CASSQSDKNTEAFF

d_gene: TRBD2
abundance: many
v_gene: TRBV20-1
j_gene: TRBJ2-1
CDR3nt: TGCAGTGCTATCGGACTAGCGGGGAAGACCTACAATGAGCAGTTCTTC
CDR3aa: CSAIGLAGKTYNEQFF

d_gene: NA
abundance: many
v_gene: TRBV20-1
j_gene: TRBJ1-2
CDR3nt: TGCAGTGCTAGAGTAAAAGATCTCTACACCTTC
CDR3aa: CSARVKDLYTF

d_gene: NA
abundance: many
v_gene: TRBV14
j_gene: TRBJ1-1
CDR3nt: TGTGCCAGCAGCCACAGAGGTGGGGGTCTCCCTGAAGCTTTCTTT
CDR3aa: CASSHRGGGLPEAFF

d_gene: TRBD1
abundance: many
v_gene: TRBV5-1
j_gene: TRBJ1-1
CDR3nt: TGCGCCAGCAGCAGACAGGGGCTGAACACTGAAGCTTTCTTT
CDR3aa: CASSRQGLNTEAFF

d_gene: NA
abundance: many
v_gene: TRBV7-8
j_gene: TRBJ2-4
CDR3nt: TGTGCCAGCAGCTTAGGGCGGGTAGCCAAAAACATTCAGTACTTC
CDR3aa: CASSLGRVAKNIQYF

d_gene: NA
abundance: many
v_gene: TRBV7-2
j_gene: TRBJ2-7
CDR3nt: TGTGCCAGCAGCCCCCGACAGCGCGAGCAGTACTTC
CDR3aa: CASSPRQREQYF